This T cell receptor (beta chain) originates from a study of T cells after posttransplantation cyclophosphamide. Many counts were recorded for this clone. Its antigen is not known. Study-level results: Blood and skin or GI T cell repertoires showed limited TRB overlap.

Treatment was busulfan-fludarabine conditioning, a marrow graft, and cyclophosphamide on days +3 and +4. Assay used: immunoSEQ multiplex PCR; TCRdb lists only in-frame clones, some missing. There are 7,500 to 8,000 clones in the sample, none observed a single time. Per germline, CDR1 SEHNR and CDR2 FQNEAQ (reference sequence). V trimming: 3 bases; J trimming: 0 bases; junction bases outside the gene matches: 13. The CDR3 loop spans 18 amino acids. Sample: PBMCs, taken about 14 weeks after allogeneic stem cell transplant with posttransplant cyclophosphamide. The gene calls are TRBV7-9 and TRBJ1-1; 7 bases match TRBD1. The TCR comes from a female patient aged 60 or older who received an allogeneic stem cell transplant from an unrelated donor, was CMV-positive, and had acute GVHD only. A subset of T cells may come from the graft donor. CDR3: CASSFSGRTGGMNTEAFF. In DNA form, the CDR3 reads TGTGCCAGCAGCTTCAGTGGCCGGACAGGTGGCATGAACACTGAAGCTTTCTTT.